Reported below is one TCR beta chain. The antigen it binds to is not known. One base away there is no much larger clone; base qualities are not given. The sample is drawn from a study of blood T cell repertoires in COVID-19 (dated by TCRdb to 2018 to 2021). As for the study more broadly: The collaborator samples originated in the United States, Italy and Spain and spanned the acute and convalescent phases of COVID-19. The prospective study material was composed of cDNA or gDNA derived from T cells, B-cell-depleted T cells, or PBMCs. The dataset comprised deeply sampled blood TCRbeta repertoires from subjects exposed to, actively infected with, or recovered from COVID-19. A freely available public database, intended as a resource for researchers studying the immune response to SARS-CoV-2, is where the repertoires were released. Samples were obtained from the ongoing ImmuneRACE study (first 160 participants) and from some 1,300 subjects provided by 6 global collaborators. Sample metadata almost always included a de-identified subject ID, COVID-19 status, age in years and sex. HLA class I and class II types, where available, came from metadata supplied by the sample provider rather than from assay-based typing. Study-level results and caveats: How much clinical and demographic metadata was included differed by source and by participant, and the metadata was provided uncurated.

The CDR3 sequence holds 12 residues, the cysteine and phenylalanine included. Only the CDR3 DNA is retained, 36 bases long and in frame from the first base. Germline trimming: 6 bases from V, 4 bases from J; junction bases outside gene matches: 2. Via the germline V gene, CDR1 is ENHRY and CDR2 SYGVKD. TCRbeta CDR3 regions were amplified from genomic DNA using the immunoSEQ Assay, a bias-controlled multiplex PCR. In the paper's pipeline: The number of nucleated cells in each sample was estimated by amplification of reference gene primers within the assay. Sequence reads were collapsed and filtered to measure the absolute abundance of every unique TCRbeta CDR3 rearrangement. For each sample, productive Simpson clonality was calculated as the square root of Simpson's diversity index over productive rearrangements. Held by TCRdb, this immuneACCESS table contains in-frame sequences only and omits some clones. Under half of the omission traces to an unresolved V gene where checked; the cause of the rest is unknown. Clone size and the V and J calls come from that table; the DNA yielded D and trimming. The sample has 100,000 to 150,000 clones on record, 88% of them singletons. The top ten hold roughly 1.1% of the sample.

The collaborating institutions used their own protocols to collect whole blood in K2EDTA tubes. Collaborator samples were shipped for TCRbeta analysis as frozen whole blood, isolated PBMCs, or DNA extracted from either sample type. Sequenced sample: peripheral blood. Recombination linked TRBV10-3 to TRBJ1-2; 7 middle bases align to TRBD1. The TCR sequence derives from an elderly woman with acute or convalescent COVID-19. The DNA reads as follows: TGTGCCATCAGGGGACAGAGCTATGGCTACACCTTC. The encoded protein is CAIRGQSYGYTF.